This note documents a single T cell receptor beta chain sequence. Its antigen is unknown. Treatment defined: oral pan-JAK inhibitor, 5-10 mg twice daily. Researchers gathered lesional scalp punch biopsies and peripheral blood from patients with alopecia areata. Following extraction, RNA underwent reverse transcription to cDNA, which served as the sequencing template. This table comes from immunoSEQ multiplex PCR, and its TCRdb copy is limited to in-frame clones, with some not included. Among roughly 110,000 clones, roughly 89% were seen once, and the ten largest hold around a quarter. The data were taken from a study of CD8+ T cells in alopecia areata. Background on the study: Dosing spanned 6 to 18 months on tofacitinib, then 6 months off drug.

Germline V gives CDR1 SQVTM, CDR2 ANQGSEA. V dropped 7 bases and J dropped 4; count of bases not matched to a gene: 16. CDR3 length equals 16 residues. Study observations and caveats: Tofacitinib produced a significant decrease in scalp clonality and in expanded CD8+ clones among the top 100.

The J gene is TRBJ1-5, the V gene TRBV29-1, with TRBD1 matching 7 bases. This receptor was obtained from a human donor with alopecia areata. The specimen was CD8+ T cells sorted from blood, collected at week 24, from a patient treated with tofacitinib. The CDR3 DNA follows: TGCAGCGGCGGACAGGTGATCAGCGGAACGAATCAGCCCCAGCATTTT. The encoded protein is CSGGQVISGTNQPQHF.